These T cell receptor beta chains were read from a single sample in a study of shared clonotypes between healthy human individuals. TCRdb keeps only in-frame clones here, not all; method: immunoSEQ multiplex PCR. The data hold about 2.4 million clones, with around 94% observed a single time. The material sequenced was naive CD4+ T cells sorted from blood. The source of these receptors is a man aged 18 to 30 in good health. The CDR3 runs from the conserved cysteine through the conserved F or W. D genes are given only for firm matches. Part of the rows lack a size; the others show once, few, many or a class for expanded clones.

CDR3aa: CASSSGTVMNTEAFF; CDR3nt: TGTGCCAGCAGTTCCGGGACGGTGATGAACACTGAAGCTTTCTTT; j_gene: TRBJ1-1; d_gene: .; abundance: .; v_gene: TRBV27
CDR3aa: CASSYLTGGGNTEAFF; CDR3nt: TGTGCCAGCAGTTACCTTACAGGGGGCGGAAACACTGAAGCTTTCTTT; j_gene: TRBJ1-1; d_gene: TRBD1; abundance: .; v_gene: TRBV6-5
CDR3aa: CASSPAARPNEKLFF; CDR3nt: TGTGCCAGCAGCCCCGCGGCCAGACCTAATGAAAAACTGTTTTTT; j_gene: TRBJ1-4; d_gene: .; abundance: .; v_gene: TRBV28
CDR3aa: CASSWGRAEQETQYF; CDR3nt: TGCGCCAGCTCCTGGGGGCGGGCGGAACAAGAGACCCAGTACTTC; j_gene: TRBJ2-5; d_gene: .; abundance: .; v_gene: TRBV5-1
CDR3aa: CASSLAFRTGHNEQFF; CDR3nt: TGTGCCAGCAGCTTAGCTTTCCGGACGGGGCACAATGAGCAGTTCTTC; j_gene: TRBJ2-1; d_gene: .; abundance: .; v_gene: TRBV7-9
CDR3aa: CASSATGAANYGYTF; CDR3nt: TGTGCCAGCAGCGCAACAGGTGCCGCTAACTATGGCTACACCTTC; j_gene: TRBJ1-2; d_gene: .; abundance: .; v_gene: TRBV7-8
CDR3aa: CASSEEGTRINQPQHF; CDR3nt: TGTGCCAGCAGTGAAGAAGGGACGCGTATCAATCAGCCCCAGCATTTT; j_gene: TRBJ1-5; d_gene: .; abundance: .; v_gene: TRBV6-1
CDR3aa: CASSLPAGEVETQYF; CDR3nt: TGCGCCAGCAGCTTGCCAGCGGGAGAAGTGGAGACCCAGTACTTC; j_gene: TRBJ2-5; d_gene: TRBD2; abundance: .; v_gene: TRBV5-1
CDR3aa: CASSEGRASYTF; CDR3nt: TGTGCCAGCAGTGAAGGAAGGGCCAGCTACACCTTC; j_gene: TRBJ1-2; d_gene: .; abundance: .; v_gene: TRBV2
CDR3aa: CASSFRTSTGELFF; CDR3nt: TGTGCCAGCAGCTTCAGGACTAGCACCGGGGAGCTGTTTTTT; j_gene: TRBJ2-2; d_gene: TRBD2; abundance: .; v_gene: TRBV11-3
CDR3aa: CASSPLPGPPYNEQFF; CDR3nt: TGCGCCAGCAGCCCTCTACCGGGACCCCCCTACAATGAGCAGTTCTTC; j_gene: TRBJ2-1; d_gene: .; abundance: .; v_gene: TRBV4-3
CDR3aa: CASSDSRTLGGYTF; CDR3nt: TGTGCCAGCAGTGACTCAAGGACCCTGGGGGGCTACACCTTC; j_gene: TRBJ1-2; d_gene: .; abundance: .; v_gene: TRBV2
CDR3aa: CASSSQGAITEAFF; CDR3nt: TGTGCCAGCAGTTCCCAGGGGGCGATAACTGAAGCTTTCTTT; j_gene: TRBJ1-1; d_gene: TRBD1; abundance: .; v_gene: TRBV2
CDR3aa: CASSLGQSHEQFF; CDR3nt: TGCGCCAGCAGCTTGGGACAGTCGCATGAGCAGTTCTTC; j_gene: TRBJ2-1; d_gene: .; abundance: .; v_gene: TRBV5-1
CDR3aa: CASSESLKAFF; CDR3nt: TGTGCCAGCAGTGAGAGCTTAAAAGCTTTCTTT; j_gene: TRBJ1-1; d_gene: .; abundance: few; v_gene: TRBV6-1
CDR3aa: CAWSLRLAGKNEQFF; CDR3nt: TGTGCCTGGAGTCTCCGACTAGCGGGAAAGAATGAGCAGTTCTTC; j_gene: TRBJ2-1; d_gene: TRBD2; abundance: .; v_gene: TRBV30
CDR3aa: CASSRDNDAFF; CDR3nt: TGCGCCAGCAGCCGGGACAACGATGCTTTCTTT; j_gene: TRBJ1-1; d_gene: .; abundance: .; v_gene: TRBV4-1
CDR3aa: CASSLDTRDGELFF; CDR3nt: TGTGCCAGCAGCTTGGACACCCGGGATGGGGAGCTGTTTTTT; j_gene: TRBJ2-2; d_gene: .; abundance: .; v_gene: TRBV5-5
CDR3aa: CASSQELGASRGNTIYF; CDR3nt: TGCGCCAGCAGCCAAGAATTGGGGGCGAGCCGAGGAAACACCATATATTTT; j_gene: TRBJ1-3; d_gene: .; abundance: .; v_gene: TRBV4-3
CDR3aa: CASSSGTGYYEQYF; CDR3nt: TGTGCCAGCAGCTCAGGGACGGGTTACTACGAGCAGTACTTC; j_gene: TRBJ2-7; d_gene: .; abundance: .; v_gene: TRBV7-2
CDR3aa: CASSVSPGLRQETQYF; CDR3nt: TGTGCCAGCAGCGTTTCACCGGGACTACGCCAAGAGACCCAGTACTTC; j_gene: TRBJ2-5; d_gene: TRBD2; abundance: .; v_gene: TRBV9
CDR3aa: CASSLASPAGVNEKLFF; CDR3nt: TGCGCCAGCAGCTTGGCGTCTCCGGCCGGGGTTAATGAAAAACTGTTTTTT; j_gene: TRBJ1-4; d_gene: .; abundance: .; v_gene: TRBV5-1
CDR3aa: CASSVYKGDTEAFF; CDR3nt: TGTGCCAGCAGCGTTTACAAGGGGGACACTGAAGCTTTCTTT; j_gene: TRBJ1-1; d_gene: .; abundance: .; v_gene: TRBV9
CDR3aa: CASSEVMAGLNIQYF; CDR3nt: TGTGCCAGCAGTGAAGTTATGGCAGGCCTAAACATTCAGTACTTC; j_gene: TRBJ2-4; d_gene: .; abundance: .; v_gene: TRBV6-1
CDR3aa: CASSPVGIGGQPQHF; CDR3nt: TGTGCCAGCTCACCAGTCGGGATCGGGGGTCAGCCCCAGCATTTT; j_gene: TRBJ1-5; d_gene: .; abundance: .; v_gene: TRBV18
CDR3aa: CASSVGAALTDTQYF; CDR3nt: TGTGCCAGCAGCGTAGGGGCAGCCCTCACAGATACGCAGTATTTT; j_gene: TRBJ2-3; d_gene: .; abundance: .; v_gene: TRBV9
CDR3aa: CASSIDLGSSYDQPQHF; CDR3nt: TGTGCCAGTAGTATAGATCTGGGCAGTTCGTACGATCAGCCCCAGCATTTT; j_gene: TRBJ1-5; d_gene: .; abundance: .; v_gene: TRBV19
CDR3aa: CASSLSRGSGPLETQYF; CDR3nt: TGTGCCAGCAGTTTATCGCGGGGGTCAGGGCCACTGGAGACCCAGTACTTC; j_gene: TRBJ2-5; d_gene: TRBD2; abundance: once; v_gene: TRBV27
CDR3aa: CAIKRGEGAYEQYF; CDR3nt: TGTGCCATCAAGAGGGGAGAAGGTGCCTACGAGCAGTACTTC; j_gene: TRBJ2-7; d_gene: .; abundance: .; v_gene: TRBV10-3
CDR3aa: CASRPTDRSHSGNTIYF; CDR3nt: TGTGCAAGTCGCCCAACGGACAGATCCCACTCTGGAAACACCATATATTTT; j_gene: TRBJ1-3; d_gene: .; abundance: .; v_gene: TRBV12-2
CDR3aa: CASSTSGAGTDTQYF; CDR3nt: TGTGCCAGCAGCACTAGCGGGGCCGGGACAGATACGCAGTATTTT; j_gene: TRBJ2-3; d_gene: TRBD2; abundance: .; v_gene: TRBV7-9
CDR3aa: CASSIGTGGSRGNEQFF; CDR3nt: TGTGCCAGTAGTATAGGGACAGGGGGCAGCCGAGGCAATGAGCAGTTCTTC; j_gene: TRBJ2-1; d_gene: TRBD1; abundance: .; v_gene: TRBV19
CDR3aa: CASSSGLAGGQETQYF; CDR3nt: TGTGCCAGCAGCTCGGGCTTGGCGGGGGGACAAGAGACCCAGTACTTC; j_gene: TRBJ2-5; d_gene: TRBD2; abundance: .; v_gene: TRBV11-2
CDR3aa: CASSEIGRFNQPQHF; CDR3nt: TGTGCCAGCAGTGAAATAGGGCGATTCAATCAGCCCCAGCATTTT; j_gene: TRBJ1-5; d_gene: .; abundance: .; v_gene: TRBV2
CDR3aa: CASSEGTGGFQPQHF; CDR3nt: TGTGCCAGCAGTGAGGGGACAGGGGGCTTTCAGCCCCAGCATTTT; j_gene: TRBJ1-5; d_gene: TRBD1; abundance: few; v_gene: TRBV6-1
CDR3aa: CASSLVTGVDTEAFF; CDR3nt: TGTGCCAGCAGCTTGGTCACAGGGGTGGACACTGAAGCTTTCTTT; j_gene: TRBJ1-1; d_gene: TRBD1; abundance: .; v_gene: TRBV5-4
CDR3aa: CASSIWTAKNSPLHF; CDR3nt: TGTGCCAGTAGTATTTGGACAGCCAAAAATTCACCCCTCCACTTT; j_gene: TRBJ1-6; d_gene: .; abundance: .; v_gene: TRBV19
CDR3aa: CASSGDSLFNSPLHF; CDR3nt: TGTGCCAGCAGCGGGGACAGCCTGTTTAATTCACCCCTCCACTTT; j_gene: TRBJ1-6; d_gene: TRBD1; abundance: .; v_gene: TRBV6-1
CDR3aa: CASSISGGMNTEAFF; CDR3nt: TGTGCCAGTAGTATTTCCGGGGGCATGAACACTGAAGCTTTCTTT; j_gene: TRBJ1-1; d_gene: .; abundance: once; v_gene: TRBV19
CDR3aa: CASSPLTGSNNEQFF; CDR3nt: TGTGCCAGCTCACCACTTACAGGGAGCAACAATGAGCAGTTCTTC; j_gene: TRBJ2-1; d_gene: .; abundance: .; v_gene: TRBV18
CDR3aa: CAGQRNYGYTF; CDR3nt: TGTGCCGGACAGCGGAACTATGGCTACACCTTC; j_gene: TRBJ1-2; d_gene: .; abundance: .; v_gene: TRBV30
CDR3aa: CASSPPGANTGELFF; CDR3nt: TGTGCCAGCTCACCACCGGGGGCGAACACCGGGGAGCTGTTTTTT; j_gene: TRBJ2-2; d_gene: .; abundance: .; v_gene: TRBV18
CDR3aa: CASSYAEGSNQPQHF; CDR3nt: TGTGCCAGCAGTTACGCGGAGGGAAGCAATCAGCCCCAGCATTTT; j_gene: TRBJ1-5; d_gene: .; abundance: few; v_gene: TRBV6-5
CDR3aa: CASSPTTNPGKETQYF; CDR3nt: TGTGCCAGCAGCCCGACGACAAACCCGGGGAAGGAGACCCAGTACTTC; j_gene: TRBJ2-5; d_gene: .; abundance: .; v_gene: TRBV9
CDR3aa: CASSPGGAQDTQYF; CDR3nt: TGTGCCAGCAGCCCTGGGGGGGCTCAGGATACGCAGTATTTT; j_gene: TRBJ2-3; d_gene: .; abundance: .; v_gene: TRBV5-4
CDR3aa: CASSLSRNTEAFF; CDR3nt: TGTGCCAGCAGTTTGTCCAGGAACACTGAAGCTTTCTTT; j_gene: TRBJ1-1; d_gene: .; abundance: .; v_gene: TRBV27
CDR3aa: CASSSPGTSGEYEQYF; CDR3nt: TGCGCCAGCAGCTCGCCGGGGACTAGCGGAGAATACGAGCAGTACTTC; j_gene: TRBJ2-7; d_gene: TRBD2; abundance: .; v_gene: TRBV5-1
CDR3aa: CASSLVRTGDNYGYTF; CDR3nt: TGTGCCAGCAGCTTAGTGAGGACAGGGGACAACTATGGCTACACCTTC; j_gene: TRBJ1-2; d_gene: TRBD1; abundance: .; v_gene: TRBV7-2
CDR3aa: CASSEQGNSEQYF; CDR3nt: TGTGCCAGCTCTGAACAGGGGAATAGCGAGCAGTACTTC; j_gene: TRBJ2-7; d_gene: TRBD1; abundance: .; v_gene: TRBV18
CDR3aa: CASTGTGVYGYTF; CDR3nt: TGTGCCAGCACTGGGACAGGGGTCTATGGCTACACCTTC; j_gene: TRBJ1-2; d_gene: TRBD1; abundance: .; v_gene: TRBV6-1